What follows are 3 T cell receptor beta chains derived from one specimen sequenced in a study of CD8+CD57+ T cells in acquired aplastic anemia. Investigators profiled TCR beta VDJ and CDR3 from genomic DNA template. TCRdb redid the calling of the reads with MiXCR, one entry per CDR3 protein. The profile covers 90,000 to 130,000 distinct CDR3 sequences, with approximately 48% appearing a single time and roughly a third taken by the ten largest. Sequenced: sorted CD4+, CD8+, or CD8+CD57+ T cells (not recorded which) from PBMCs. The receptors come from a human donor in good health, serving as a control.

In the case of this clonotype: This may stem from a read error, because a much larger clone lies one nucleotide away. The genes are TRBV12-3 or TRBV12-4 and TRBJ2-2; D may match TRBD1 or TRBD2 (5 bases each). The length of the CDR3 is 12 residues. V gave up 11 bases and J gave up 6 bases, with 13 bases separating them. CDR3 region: CAGSRVAGELFF. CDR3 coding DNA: TGTGCCGGGAGCAGGGTCGCCGGGGAGCTGTTTTTT.

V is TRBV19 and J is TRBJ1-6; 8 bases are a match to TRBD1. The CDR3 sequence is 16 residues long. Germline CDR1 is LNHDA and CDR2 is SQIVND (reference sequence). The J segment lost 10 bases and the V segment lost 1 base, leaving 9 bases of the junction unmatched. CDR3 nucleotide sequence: TGTGCCAGTAGTATAGGGGTGGACAGGGTTGGATCACCCCTCCACTTT. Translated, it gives CASSIGVDRVGSPLHF.

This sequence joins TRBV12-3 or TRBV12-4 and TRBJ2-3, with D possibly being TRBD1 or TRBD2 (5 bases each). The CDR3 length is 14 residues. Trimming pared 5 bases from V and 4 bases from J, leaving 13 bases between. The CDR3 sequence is CASSITGTADTQYF. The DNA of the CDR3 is TGTGCCAGCAGTATCACCGGGACGGCAGATACGCAGTATTTT.